One sample yielded the 13 T cell receptor beta chains listed below, sequenced in a study of CD8 T cells in Susac syndrome (dated by TCRdb to between 2019 and 2020). Receptor libraries were prepared by the immunoSEQ multiplex PCR assay. RNA was extracted using the RNeasy kit, and about 0.45 to 1 ug of the RNA was reverse transcribed with random hexamers. TCRdb reprocessing: public reads trimmed at Q25 with fastp, clones called with MiXCR, in-frame beta chains kept. Merged by CDR3 protein, the rows form single entries marked with the most common genes and DNA. The sample table records 250,000 to 350,000 distinct CDR3 sequences; 70% to 90% of these occur just once. The top ten clonotypes cover 0.11% of the sample. Sequenced input: CD8+ T cells from PBMCs. The receptor set was obtained from a human donor with multiple sclerosis.

The CDR3 spells CASSPGRYNEQFF. CDR3 DNA: TGTGCCAGCAGTCCCGGACGTTACAATGAGCAGTTCTTC. The chain carries TRBV27 and TRBJ2-1; D unclear. The CDR3 has 13 amino acids. Looked up from germline, CDR1 is MNHEY and CDR2 is SMNVEV (reference sequence). V was trimmed by 5 bases and J by 4 bases, leaving 9 bases between them.

The chain employs TRBV7-9 and TRBJ1-2, with D maybe TRBD1 (5 bases). Germline V CDR1 and CDR2: SEHNR, FQNEAQ (reference sequence). V lost 2 bases and J lost 5, with 18 bases in between. This CDR3 is 16 amino acids long. CDR3 sequence reads: CASSLSRGEFPYGYTF. The CDR3, as DNA: TGTGCCAGCAGCTTATCCCGGGGGGAGTTCCCTTATGGCTACACCTTC.

The V and J genes are TRBV6-2 or TRBV6-3 and TRBJ2-3; D possibly uses TRBD1 or TRBD2 (5 bases each). CDR1 and CDR2 (germline): MNHEY, SVGEGT. The germline V and J ends were trimmed by 2 bases and 2 bases, with 17 bases remaining between them. The CDR3 totals 17 residues. This chain's CDR3 is CASSYRLPGRYTDTQYF. CDR3 sequence (DNA): TGTGCCAGCAGTTACCGTCTACCGGGACGGTACACAGATACGCAGTATTTT.

The chain links TRBV7-9 to TRBJ1-4; TRBD1 agrees at 7 bases. Germline values: CDR1 SEHNR, CDR2 FQNEAQ (reference sequence). Germline trimming cut 1 base from V and 2 bases from J; bases unmatched to any gene: 1. This CDR3 has 15 amino acids. The CDR3 protein is CASSLEQGTNEKLFF. The CDR3 DNA follows: TGTGCCAGCAGCTTAGAACAGGGGACTAATGAAAAACTGTTTTTT.

CDR3 bases: TGTGCCAGCAAGGGGCGCAGGTGGTCCTATGGCTACACCTTC. Protein sequence: CASKGRRWSYGYTF. The chain carries TRBV6-6 and TRBJ1-2; maybe TRBD1 (5 bases). Germline CDR1 and CDR2: MNHNY and SVGAGI (reference sequence). Trimming removed 7 bases at V and 4 bases at J, with 16 bases between. The CDR3 runs 14 residues.

This clonotype occurred a few times. CDR3 in DNA: TGTGCCAGTACTTTTAGCGGGAGTCACAATGAGCAGTTCTTC. It yields the protein CASTFSGSHNEQFF. The rearrangement joins TRBV27 to TRBJ2-1; 9 bases line up with TRBD2. Germline CDR1 and CDR2: MNHEY and SMNVEV (reference sequence). The CDR3 runs 14 residues. V dropped 9 bases and J dropped 5; count of bases not matched to a gene: 8.

In its sample, this clonotype was seen once. This chain uses TRBV5-1 with TRBJ2-3, with TRBD2 as a possible D gene (5 bases). CDR1 and CDR2 (germline): SGHRS, YFSETQ. V lost 0 bases and J lost 6, with 11 bases in between. The CDR3 is made up of 14 amino acids. The CDR3 loop is CASSLGRDGDTQYF. The CDR3 nucleotides are TGCGCCAGCAGCTTGGGACGGGATGGGGATACGCAGTATTTT.

This clonotype was picked up a small number of times. The gene calls are TRBV6-5 and TRBJ2-3, with D possibly called TRBD1 or TRBD2 (5 bases each). V lost 1 base and J 6 bases, leaving 11 bases between the germline ends. This CDR3 is 14 amino acids long. Germline V gene lookup returns CDR1 MNHEY and CDR2 SVGAGI. This CDR3 is CASSYLKGPDTQYF. The CDR3 DNA reads as TGTGCCAGCAGTTACTTAAAGGGACCGGATACGCAGTATTTT.

The V call is TRBV20-1, the J call TRBJ2-7; maybe TRBD2 (6 bases). The V gene's germline CDR1 is DFQATT and CDR2 SNEGSKA (reference sequence). The CDR3 spans 14 residues. V lost 0 bases and J 0 bases, leaving 9 bases between the germline ends. This CDR3 is CSARDLAYSYEQYF. The CDR3 DNA reads as TGCAGTGCTAGAGATCTAGCGTACTCCTACGAGCAGTACTTC.

The chain recombines TRBV29-1 with TRBJ2-7, with D uncertain. The V end was cut by 4 bases, the J end by 2 bases, with 12 bases between. There are 13 residues in the CDR3. The germline gives CDR1 SQVTM, CDR2 ANQGSEA. CDR3 sequence (DNA): TGCAGCGTTGGGACGGCCGTTACCTACGAGCAGTACTTC. Translating gives CSVGTAVTYEQYF.

The V gene is TRBV7-9, the J gene TRBJ2-5; perhaps TRBD2 as D (5 bases). The CDR3 loop spans 15 amino acids. Between the trimmed V and J ends, which lost 5 bases and 0 bases, there was a span of 13 bases. The germline V gene has CDR1 SEHNR and CDR2 FQNEAQ (reference sequence). The CDR3 nucleotides read TGTGCCAGCAGCCCCCGGACTGAGTACCAAGAGACCCAGTACTTC. This codes for CASSPRTEYQETQYF.

This sequence joins TRBV6-1 and TRBJ2-5; D is perhaps TRBD2 (6 bases). The CDR3 is made up of 14 amino acids. V gave up 7 bases and J gave up 5 bases, with 17 bases separating them. CDR1 is MNHNS, CDR2 SASEGT, per germline. In nucleotides, the CDR3 is TGTGCCAGCACACACCTACTAGCCATGGAGACCCAGTACTTC. Translating gives CASTHLLAMETQYF.

The chain is built from TRBV9 and TRBJ1-4; 8 nucleotides agree with TRBD1. Trimming removed 6 bases from V and 7 bases from J; junction bases left unmatched: 8. CDR1 and CDR2 from the germline V gene are SGDLS and YYNGEE. There are 14 residues in the CDR3. The CDR3 bases are TGTGCCAGCAACCCAGGGGGCGGGAGTGAAAAACTGTTTTTT. Encoded protein: CASNPGGGSEKLFF.